This entry describes one T cell receptor beta chain. Antigen unknown. This specimen belongs to a study of vaccination and CD4 T cells after COVID-19. Documented treatment: roughly 11-day PBMC culture with coronavirus spike peptide pools or control peptides (ViraFEST assay). The collection of CD4+ T cells from the unexposed donor took place before the COVID-19 pandemic (2011-2018). CDR1 is MNHNS, CDR2 SASEGT, per germline. V was pared by 8 bases and J by 4 bases, with 10 bases between. This CDR3 region has 12 residues. The assay that was used to sequence DNA from cultured CD4+ T cells was the Oncomine TCR Beta short-read assay. It was from cultured CD4+ T cells that genomic DNA was extracted. TCRdb recomputed calls from the PCR reads with MiXCR, one row per CDR3 protein. This table has some 11,000 distinct CDR3 sequences, 30% to 50% appearing once.

Sequenced sample: CD4+ T cells from blood, cultured in vitro. The chain has TRBV6-1 and TRBJ2-3; D remains ambiguous. The sequence came from a human donor in good health. CDR3 sequence (DNA): TGTGCCAGCGTTGGGTACCCAGATACGCAGTATTTT. This sequence encodes CASVGYPDTQYF.